This T cell receptor beta chain derives from a study of cytomegalovirus exposure and HLA in healthy donors. Overall study results and limits: Follow-up analysis found HLA locus-dependent TCR association rates, highest for DRB1 and lowest for HLA-C. Several of the most significant clusters were apparently associated with common viral pathogens in a later analysis. Later on, a genetic analysis was performed. It linked a missense variant in DCLRE1C with V- and J-gene trimming of TCR beta.

In this sample, this clone turned up a few times. No antigen is known for it. PCR amplification relied on 60 Vbeta primers (plus 13 Jbeta primers). Produced via immunoSEQ multiplex PCR; TCRdb's table is partial and in-frame only. The sample lists about 55,000 clones; more than 65% were seen once. Each donor was nominally healthy when sampled (though unrecorded immune exposures were likely). The receptor was derived from a middle-aged man in good health and CMV-seropositive. Source material: PBMCs.

Here the CDR3 DNA reads TGCGCCAGCAGCCGCGAAGGGACAGGGAGAACCGGGGAGCTGTTTTTT. It codes for CASSREGTGRTGELFF. V is TRBV5-1 and J is TRBJ2-2; 9 bases align to TRBD1. The junction had 9 bases not matched to a gene; V was cut back by 4 bases and J by 5 bases. Germline CDR1 is SGHRS and CDR2 is YFSETQ. This CDR3 has 16 amino acids. Full variable domain (remainder filled in from reference TRBV5-1 and TRBJ2-2): KAGVTQTPRYLIKTRGQQVTLSCSPISGHRSVSWYQQTPGQGLQFLFEYFSETQRNKGNFPGRFSGRQFSNSRSEMNVSTLELGDSALYLCASSREGTGRTGELFFGEGSRLTVL.